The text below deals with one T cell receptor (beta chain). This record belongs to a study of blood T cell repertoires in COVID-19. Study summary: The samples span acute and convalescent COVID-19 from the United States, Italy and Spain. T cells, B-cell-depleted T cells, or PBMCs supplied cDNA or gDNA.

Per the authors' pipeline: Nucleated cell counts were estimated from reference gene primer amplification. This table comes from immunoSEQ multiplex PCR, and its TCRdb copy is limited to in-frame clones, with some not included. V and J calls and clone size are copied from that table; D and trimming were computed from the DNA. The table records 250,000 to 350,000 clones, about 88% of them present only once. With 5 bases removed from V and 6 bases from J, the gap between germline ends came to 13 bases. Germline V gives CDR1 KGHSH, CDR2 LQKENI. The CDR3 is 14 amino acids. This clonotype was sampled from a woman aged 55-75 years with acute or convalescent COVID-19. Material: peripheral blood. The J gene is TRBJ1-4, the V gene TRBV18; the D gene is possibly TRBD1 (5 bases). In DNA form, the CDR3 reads TGTGCCAGCTCATCACAAAGGGGTTATGAAAAACTGTTTTTT. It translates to CASSSQRGYEKLFF. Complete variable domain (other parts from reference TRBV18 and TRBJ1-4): NAGVMQNPRHLVRRRGQEARLRCSPMKGHSHVYWYRQLPEEGLKFMVYLQKENIIDESGMPKERFSAEFPKEGPSILRIQQVVRGDSAAYFCASSSQRGYEKLFFGSGTQLSVL.